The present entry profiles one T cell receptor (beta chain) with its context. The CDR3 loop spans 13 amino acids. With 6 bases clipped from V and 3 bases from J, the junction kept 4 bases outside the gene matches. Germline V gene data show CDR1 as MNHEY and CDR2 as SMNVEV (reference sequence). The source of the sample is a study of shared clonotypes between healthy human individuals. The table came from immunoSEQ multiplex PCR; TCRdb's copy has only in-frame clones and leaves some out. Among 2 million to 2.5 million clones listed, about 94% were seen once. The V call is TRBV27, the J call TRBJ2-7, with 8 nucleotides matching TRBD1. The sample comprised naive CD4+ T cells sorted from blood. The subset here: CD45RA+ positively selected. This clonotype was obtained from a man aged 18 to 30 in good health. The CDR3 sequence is CASRAGTGYEQYF. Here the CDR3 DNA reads TGTGCCAGCAGGGCCGGGACAGGCTACGAGCAGTACTTC.